The present T cell receptor (beta chain) was sequenced within a study of blood T cell repertoires in COVID-19. Original handling: It was from reference gene primer amplification that nucleated cell counts were estimated. This table comes from immunoSEQ multiplex PCR, and its TCRdb copy is limited to in-frame clones, with some not included. The V and J calls and clone size were taken over from that table, and D and trimming were inferred from the DNA. The table has about 200,000 clones, about four fifths seen once; the top ten hold 7.8%. This CDR3 spans 13 amino acids. CDR1 and CDR2 from the germline V gene are GTSNPN and SVGIG (reference sequence). V dropped 2 bases and J dropped 6 bases, with 11 bases sitting between them.

The sequence was obtained from a woman aged 60-75 years with COVID-19, enrolled during active disease. This chain joins TRBV30 and TRBJ2-1; a weak D match, TRBD2 (6 bases). Sample: peripheral blood. The CDR3 spells CAWSQGLFNEQFF. The CDR3 bases are TGTGCCTGGAGTCAGGGACTGTTCAATGAGCAGTTCTTC.